The next 4 T cell receptor beta chains were all read from a single sample in a study of CD8 T cells in ankylosing spondylitis. Via MiXCR, TCRdb re-called the 5' RACE reads, giving one row per CDR3 protein. The data contain about 92,000 distinct CDR3 sequences, approximately 9% of them seen just once; the ten biggest clones take up 4% to 5.5%. The specimen was blood, either unsorted or a sorted T cell fraction (not recorded which). Receptor source: a male donor with ankylosing spondylitis or in good health (not recorded which).

At least ten counts were recorded for this clonotype. The chain couples TRBV24-1 to TRBJ2-7, with unresolved D. The CDR3 runs to 14 residues. Deletions cut 9 bases from V and 3 bases from J, with 17 bases between. Germline V lookup: CDR1 KGHDR, CDR2 SFDVKD. Here the CDR3 DNA reads TGTGCCACCTTAGGGTTCCGGTTTTACTACGAGCAGTACTTC. Translation gives CATLGFRFYYEQYF.

This clonotype was counted many times. Here the CDR3 reads CASSLFASGGGVGSNEQFF. The CDR3 region has the DNA TGCGCCAGCAGCTTGTTTGCTAGCGGGGGGGGCGTAGGATCCAATGAGCAGTTCTTC. The chain combines TRBV5-1 with TRBJ2-1, with 12 nucleotides matching TRBD2. J gave up 6 bases and V 1 base, and 14 bases lay outside the gene matches. The CDR3 length is 19 residues. Germline V gene data show CDR1 as SGHRS and CDR2 as YFSETQ.

The chain links TRBV12-3 or TRBV12-4 to TRBJ1-5, with D maybe TRBD1 (5 bases). The CDR3 length is 15 residues. The V end lost 4 bases, the J end lost 6 bases, and 16 bases lay between the germline ends. CDR3 amino acids: CASSSAGQRRQPQHF. CDR3 sequence (DNA): TGTGCCAGCAGTTCGGCGGGGCAGCGGCGTCAGCCCCAGCATTTT.

This clonotype was seen many times. The rearrangement uses TRBV7-3 and TRBJ2-7; 9 bases align to TRBD1. Germline values: CDR1 SGHTA, CDR2 FQGTGA. The CDR3 sequence is 13 residues long. V gave up 5 bases and J gave up 5 bases; unmatched junction bases: 4. CDR3 in amino acids: CASSTGQGHEQYF. The CDR3 bases are TGTGCCAGCAGCACGGGACAGGGCCACGAGCAGTACTTC.